The clone carrying this T cell receptor beta chain was detected only once. Its target is unknown. These data originate in a study of CD4 T cells in relation to SARS-CoV-2 and coronaviruses. Study summary: After 10 days of antigen culture, PBMC TCR beta CDR3s were sequenced. Crossreactive spike epitopes shared across donors were mapped to their HLA restriction.

The repertoire was sequenced with immunoSEQ multiplex PCR; TCRdb's copy has only in-frame clones and lacks some. The sample includes 20,000 to 25,000 clones, 74% of them seen just once. Before the COVID-19 pandemic, during about 2010-2018, CD4+ T cells were taken from unexposed donors. After about 10 days of culture, CD4+ T cells were isolated. Cells permitting, SARS-CoV-2 S/N and four cold-coronavirus spikes were tested on unexposed-donor CD4+ T cells. Trimming cost V 8 bases and J 6 bases, with 8 bases left between them. CDR1 is KGHSH and CDR2 is LQKENI in the germline V gene. The CDR3 loop spans 11 amino acids. Study outcomes and limitations: No crossreactivity against non-spike viral proteins was tested here.

The chain carries TRBV18 and TRBJ2-1; no reliable D call. Sequenced sample: CD4+ T cells from PBMCs, cultured in vitro. This TCR came from a human donor in good health. The CDR3 reads CASQRLNEQFF. The CDR3 bases are TGTGCCAGCCAGAGGCTCAATGAGCAGTTCTTC.